This is a list of T cell receptor beta chains from one sample in a study of OX40 agonist ivuxolimab in advanced cancers. Produced via immunoSEQ multiplex PCR; TCRdb's table is partial and in-frame only. The table includes more than 65,000 clones, 84% detected once. Sequenced material: CD4+ or CD8+ T cells sorted from blood, taken in a trial of the OX40 agonist ivuxolimab. Receptors were obtained from an adult with an advanced solid tumor such as melanoma, head and neck, liver or kidney cancer. The CDR3 runs from the conserved cysteine through the conserved F or W. Each record gives: J gene, V gene, D gene, clone size, CDR3 DNA, CDR3 protein. The D gene is left open where the match is weak. Size values are once, few and many counts, or a class for expanded clones, and some rows have none.

>TRBJ2-7|TRBV9|-|-
TGTGCCAGCAGGACCCCCTTATACGAGCAGTACTTC
CASRTPLYEQYF
>TRBJ1-2|TRBV14|-|once
TGTGCCAGCAGCCTCCCCTATCTGGGAGGCTACACCTTC
CASSLPYLGGYTF
>TRBJ2-7|TRBV4-2|-|-
TGTGCCAGCAGCCCCCCAGGGTATCCCCTCGAGCAGTACTTC
CASSPPGYPLEQYF
>TRBJ2-2|TRBV19|TRBD1|-
TGTGCCAGTAGTGCGGGACAGGGGACCGGGGAGCTGTTTTTT
CASSAGQGTGELFF
>TRBJ2-7|TRBV19|-|-
TGTGCCAGTAGTATAGCGGGAGCCAAGCAGTACTTC
CASSIAGAKQYF
>TRBJ1-2|TRBV6-1|-|-
TGTGCCAGCAAACAGGCTGGGAACTATGGCTACACCTTC
CASKQAGNYGYTF
>TRBJ2-2|TRBV7-6|-|many
TGTGCCAGCAGCTTAGTGCGGGGATCAATCAACACCGGGGAGCTGTTTTTT
CASSLVRGSINTGELFF
>TRBJ2-5|TRBV7-9|-|-
TGTGCCAGCAGCTTTGGTGGGGAGACCCAGTACTTC
CASSFGGETQYF
>TRBJ1-2|TRBV30|-|-
TGTGCCTGGAGTGCCCTGGGGGATGGCTACACCTTC
CAWSALGDGYTF
>TRBJ1-1|TRBV5-1|-|-
TGCGCCAGCAGCTTGACGGATCTCTTGAACACTGAAGCTTTCTTT
CASSLTDLLNTEAFF
>TRBJ1-1|TRBV6-1|TRBD1|-
TGTGCCAGCAGTCCGGACAGGAAAGCTTTCTTT
CASSPDRKAFF
>TRBJ2-5|TRBV2|TRBD2|-
TGTGCCAGCAGTAGACTAGCGGGGGGGCCGGAGACCCAGTACTTC
CASSRLAGGPETQYF
>TRBJ2-2|TRBV19|-|-
TGTGCCAGTAGTATAGAGAGTGGTGCAGGGATGGTTCTGTTTTTT
CASSIESGAGMVLFF
>TRBJ2-6|TRBV10-1|-|once
TGCGCCACCCCGGAGCGTATCGTCTCTGGGGCCAACGTCCTGACTTTC
CATPERIVSGANVLTF
>TRBJ1-2|TRBV6-1|-|-
TGTGCCAGCAGTGGGGAGGAAACGAATGGCTACACCTTC
CASSGEETNGYTF
>TRBJ2-7|TRBV28|TRBD1|-
TGTGCCAGCAGACCCCCGGGACAGCCGAGCGAGCAGTACTTC
CASRPPGQPSEQYF
>TRBJ2-1|TRBV6-4|-|-
TGTGCCAGCAGTGCGTTATTGGGGGCGCGGACCAATGAGCAGTTCTTC
CASSALLGARTNEQFF
>TRBJ2-1|TRBV6-6|TRBD2|-
TGTGCCAGCAGTTACTCGGGGGGGGAGCAGTTCTTC
CASSYSGGEQFF
>TRBJ1-5|TRBV5-6|-|-
TGTGCCAGCAGCTTGGGGTCCAGAGTGCCCCAGCATTTT
CASSLGSRVPQHF
>TRBJ1-5|TRBV19|-|-
TGTGCCAGTATTCGGGCCGCAACAATCAATCAGCCCCAGCATTTT
CASIRAATINQPQHF
>TRBJ1-6|TRBV9|TRBD1|few
TGTGCCAGCAGCGCAGGGGGCCCCTTTCGACCCTCTTCACCCCTCCACTTT
CASSAGGPFRPSSPLHF
>TRBJ2-7|TRBV2|-|once
TGTGCCAGCAGGGGGGAAGGGCCCGAGCAGTACTTC
CASRGEGPEQYF
>TRBJ2-4|TRBV5-1|TRBD2|-
TGCGCCAGCAGCTTGGAAGCTGGGGTAGCGGGAGAATTGGGCAAAAACATTCAGTACTTC
CASSLEAGVAGELGKNIQYF
>TRBJ1-1|TRBV7-9|-|once
TGTGCCAGCAGCTCCGCGGGGACTGAAGCTTTCTTT
CASSSAGTEAFF
>TRBJ1-5|TRBV19|-|-
TGTGCCAGTAGTTTAAAAACTCAGGGAAACCCGCTTATCAATCAGCCCCAGCATTTT
CASSLKTQGNPLINQPQHF
>TRBJ1-6|TRBV9|-|-
TGTGCCAGCAGCATGAGGGATTCACCCCTCCACTTT
CASSMRDSPLHF
>TRBJ1-2|TRBV13|-|-
TGTGCCAGCAGTCAGAACTATGGCTACACCTTC
CASSQNYGYTF
>TRBJ2-2|TRBV4-3|-|-
TGCGCCAGCAGCCAAGAACGGGGTCGGGAGCTGTTTTTT
CASSQERGRELFF
>TRBJ1-3|TRBV25-1|-|-
TGTGCCAGCAGTGAATCCCCCCCCAGCTCTGGAAACACCATATATTTT
CASSESPPSSGNTIYF
>TRBJ2-5|TRBV9|TRBD1|-
TGTGCCAGCAGCTTCCGGACAGGGTCGGGGACCCAGTACTTC
CASSFRTGSGTQYF
>TRBJ2-7|TRBV7-2|-|-
TGTGCCAGCAGCTTAGGTGGGGGCCCCTACGAGCAGTACTTC
CASSLGGGPYEQYF
>TRBJ1-5|TRBV11-3|-|-
TGTGCCAGCCCGAATCAGCCCCAGCATTTT
CASPNQPQHF
>TRBJ2-7|TRBV29-1|-|-
TGCAGCGTAATCTCCACTTTGAACTCCGAGCAGTACTTC
CSVISTLNSEQYF
>TRBJ2-5|TRBV4-1|-|-
TGCGCCAGCAGCCCCACACTAGGGGAGACCCAGTACTTC
CASSPTLGETQYF
>TRBJ2-1|TRBV4-3|TRBD1|-
TGCGCCAGCAGCCCTTCGGACAGGACTGGGAATGAGCAGTTCTTC
CASSPSDRTGNEQFF
>TRBJ1-2|TRBV5-8|TRBD1|once
TGTGCCAGCAGGACAGGGGAGGCTAACTATGGCTACACCTTC
CASRTGEANYGYTF
>TRBJ2-5|TRBV5-1|TRBD2|-
TGCGCCAGCAGCGCAAAACTAGCGGGGGACCAAGAGACCCAGTACTTC
CASSAKLAGDQETQYF
>TRBJ1-5|TRBV19|-|-
TGTGCCAGTAGGCGAGGAGGGGTCCCTAATCAGCCCCAGCATTTT
CASRRGGVPNQPQHF
>TRBJ2-5|TRBV10-3|-|-
TGTGCCATCAGTGAGTCCCTAGAGACCCAGTACTTC
CAISESLETQYF
>TRBJ2-1|TRBV6-6|-|-
TGTGCCAGCAGAGCAGGGAGCTCCTACAATGAGCAGTTCTTC
CASRAGSSYNEQFF
>TRBJ1-3|TRBV19|-|-
TGTGCCAGCCTAGGGTATTCGTCTGGAAACACCATATATTTT
CASLGYSSGNTIYF
>TRBJ1-1|TRBV4-1|-|-
TGCGCCAGCAGCTCCCTCAAAGGATCTGAAGCTTTCTTT
CASSSLKGSEAFF
>TRBJ1-5|TRBV2|TRBD1|-
TGTGCCAGCAGTGCCACAGGGGGTCTTCAGCCCCAGCATTTT
CASSATGGLQPQHF
>TRBJ2-7|TRBV2|TRBD2|-
TGTGCCAGCAGTGAATCCCTAGGGAGGGGTGACGAGCAGTACTTC
CASSESLGRGDEQYF
>TRBJ2-1|TRBV18|-|-
TGTGCCAGCTCACCAGGAAGTCCGGGTTACAATGAGCAGTTCTTC
CASSPGSPGYNEQFF
>TRBJ2-5|TRBV6-5|-|few
TGTGCCAGCAGTTACTTGGAGACCCAGTACTTC
CASSYLETQYF
>TRBJ1-4|TRBV4-1|-|-
TGCGCCAGCAGCCAACGTAGGGGCGGCAAAGGGTCGGTGGCTAATGAAAAACTGTTTTTT
CASSQRRGGKGSVANEKLFF
>TRBJ1-2|TRBV19|-|-
TGTGCCAGTAGTAGGGAGCCCGGGACTGCCTATGGCTACACCTTC
CASSREPGTAYGYTF
>TRBJ1-6|TRBV4-2|TRBD1|-
TGTGCCAGCAGCGGGGGGGACAGGGGCAATTCACCCCTCCACTTT
CASSGGDRGNSPLHF
>TRBJ1-5|TRBV7-9|-|-
TGTGCCAGCAGTCACGACCCGGGAATTCAGCCCCAGCATTTT
CASSHDPGIQPQHF
>TRBJ1-3|TRBV9|-|-
TGTGCCAGCAGCGTCCAAGGGACTGTCTCTGGAAACACCATATATTTT
CASSVQGTVSGNTIYF
>TRBJ2-7|TRBV4-3|-|-
TGCGCCAGCAGCCAAGCACGCACGGACTACGAGCAGTACTTC
CASSQARTDYEQYF
>TRBJ2-7|TRBV5-4|-|-
TGTGCCAGCAGCTCCAATCCGAGGGGTGACGAGCAGTACTTC
CASSSNPRGDEQYF